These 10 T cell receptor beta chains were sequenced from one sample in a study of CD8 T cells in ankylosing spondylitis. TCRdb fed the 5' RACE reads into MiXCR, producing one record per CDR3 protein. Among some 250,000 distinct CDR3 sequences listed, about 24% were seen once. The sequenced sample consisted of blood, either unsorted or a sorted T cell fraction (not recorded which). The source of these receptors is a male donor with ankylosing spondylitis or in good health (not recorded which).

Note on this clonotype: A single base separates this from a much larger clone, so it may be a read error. CDR3 amino acids: CSASRASNTGGLFF. For the CDR3, the DNA is TGCAGTGCTAGTCGGGCCAGTAACACCGGGGGGCTGTTTTTT. This chain uses TRBV20-1 with TRBJ2-2, with a possible D match to TRBD2 (6 bases). The germline V gene has CDR1 DFQATT and CDR2 SNEGSKA (reference sequence). This CDR3 has 14 amino acids.

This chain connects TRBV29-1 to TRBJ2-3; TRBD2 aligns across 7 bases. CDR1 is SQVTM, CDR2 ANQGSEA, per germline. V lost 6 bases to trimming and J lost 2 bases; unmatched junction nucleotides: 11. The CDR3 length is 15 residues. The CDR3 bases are TGCAGCGTGGCATCAACTAGCGCTATCACAGATACGCAGTATTTT. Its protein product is CSVASTSAITDTQYF.

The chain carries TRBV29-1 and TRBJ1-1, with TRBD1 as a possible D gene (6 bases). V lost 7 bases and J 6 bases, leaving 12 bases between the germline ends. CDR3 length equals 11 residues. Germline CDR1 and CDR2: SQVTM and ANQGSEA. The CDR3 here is CSGGRGPEAFF. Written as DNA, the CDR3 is TGCAGCGGGGGCAGGGGCCCTGAAGCTTTCTTT.

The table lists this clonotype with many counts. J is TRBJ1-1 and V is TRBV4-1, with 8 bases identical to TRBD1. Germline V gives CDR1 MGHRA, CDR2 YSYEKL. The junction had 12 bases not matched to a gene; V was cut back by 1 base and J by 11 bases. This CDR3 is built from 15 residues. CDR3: CASSQVAAGGRMAFF. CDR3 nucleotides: TGCGCCAGCAGCCAAGTCGCGGCAGGGGGCCGTATGGCTTTCTTT.

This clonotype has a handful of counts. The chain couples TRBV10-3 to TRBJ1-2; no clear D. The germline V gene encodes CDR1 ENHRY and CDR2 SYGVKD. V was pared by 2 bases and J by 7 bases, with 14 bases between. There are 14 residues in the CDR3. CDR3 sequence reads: CAISEPTDGSGYTF. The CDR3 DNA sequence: TGTGCCATCAGTGAGCCCACGGATGGGAGTGGCTACACCTTC.

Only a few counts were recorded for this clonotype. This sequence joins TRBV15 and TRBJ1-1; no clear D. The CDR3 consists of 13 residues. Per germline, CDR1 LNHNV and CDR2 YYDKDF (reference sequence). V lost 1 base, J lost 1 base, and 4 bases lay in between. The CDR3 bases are TGTGCCACCAGCAGAGGGTGGAACACTGAAGCTTTCTTT. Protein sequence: CATSRGWNTEAFF.

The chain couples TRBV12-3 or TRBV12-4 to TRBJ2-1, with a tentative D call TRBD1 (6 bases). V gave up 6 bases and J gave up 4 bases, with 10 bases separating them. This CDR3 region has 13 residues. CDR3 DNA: TGTGCCAGCAGCCTGGACAGATACAATGAGCAGTTCTTC. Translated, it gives CASSLDRYNEQFF.

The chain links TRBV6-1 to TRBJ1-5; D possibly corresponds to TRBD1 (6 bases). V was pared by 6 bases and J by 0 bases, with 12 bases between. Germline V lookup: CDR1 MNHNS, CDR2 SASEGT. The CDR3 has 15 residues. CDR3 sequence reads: CASSSTGTSNQPQHF. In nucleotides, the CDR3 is TGTGCCAGCAGCTCCACAGGGACTAGCAATCAGCCCCAGCATTTT.

The DNA for the CDR3 is TGTGCCAGCAGTGAAGGCATTAGCAATGAGCAGTTCTTC. Amino acids: CASSEGISNEQFF. V and J are TRBV2 and TRBJ2-1; D not resolved. Trimming shortened V by 1 base and J by 6 bases, and 7 bases separated the two germline ends. Germline CDR1 SNHLY, CDR2 FYNNEI. This CDR3 spans 13 amino acids.

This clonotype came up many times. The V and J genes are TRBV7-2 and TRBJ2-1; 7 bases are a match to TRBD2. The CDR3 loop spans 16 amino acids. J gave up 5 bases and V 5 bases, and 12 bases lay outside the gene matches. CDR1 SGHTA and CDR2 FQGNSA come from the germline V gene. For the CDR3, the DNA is TGTGCCAGCAGCGTTGATAGCGGGCTCAAAAACAATGAGCAGTTCTTC. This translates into CASSVDSGLKNNEQFF.